This is a list of T cell receptor beta chains from one sample in a study of blood T cell repertoires in COVID-19. The repertoire was sequenced with immunoSEQ multiplex PCR; TCRdb's copy has only in-frame clones and lacks some. The sample holds just over 650,000 clones, 85% to 90% seen once. Source material: peripheral blood. All receptors come from a young woman with acute or convalescent COVID-19. Each CDR3 is given with its conserved first and last residue. The D gene is left open where the match is weak. Clone size, where shown, is once, few, many, or a class for clones that have expanded.

CASSQTPNYGYTF	TGTGCCAGCAGCCAGACTCCAAACTATGGCTACACCTTC	TRBV7-2	TRBJ1-2	13	NA	NA
CASGNSGGAESPLHF	TGTGCCAGCGGCAACAGTGGGGGGGCAGAATCACCCCTCCACTTT	TRBV7-9	TRBJ1-6	15	NA	NA
CAWNRDRYEQYF	TGTGCCTGGAATCGGGATAGGTACGAGCAGTACTTC	TRBV30	TRBJ2-7	12	NA	NA
CASSLGGGFEAFF	TGTGCCAGCAGTTTGGGAGGAGGATTTGAAGCTTTCTTT	TRBV27	TRBJ1-1	13	NA	NA
CASSRSGHFYGYTF	TGTGCCAGCAGCCGGTCGGGACATTTCTATGGCTACACCTTC	TRBV3-1/TRBV3-2	TRBJ1-2	14	NA	NA
CASSQERGGVFHQYF	TGTGCCAGCAGCCAAGAAAGAGGCGGAGTCTTTCACCAGTATTTT	TRBV4-2	TRBJ2-3	15	NA	NA
CASSLLAGGQETQYF	TGTGCCAGCAGCTTACTTGCGGGGGGACAAGAGACCCAGTACTTC	TRBV7-7	TRBJ2-5	15	TRBD2	NA
CASSLLSQGEKLFF	TGTGCCAGCAGTTTATTGTCCCAGGGGGAAAAACTGTTTTTT	TRBV27	TRBJ1-4	14	NA	NA
CASSAGVNQPQHF	TGTGCCAGCAGCGCAGGGGTAAATCAGCCCCAGCATTTT	TRBV21-1	TRBJ1-5	13	NA	NA
CASSQEAGSGANVLTF	TGTGCCAGCAGCCAAGAAGCGGGCTCTGGGGCCAACGTCCTGACTTTC	TRBV3-1/TRBV3-2	TRBJ2-6	16	NA	NA
CASSLTTGPSYEQYF	TGCGCCAGCAGCTTGACAACAGGACCCTCCTACGAGCAGTACTTC	TRBV5-1	TRBJ2-7	15	NA	NA
CASSSDGEWSTEAFF	TGTGCCAGCAGCTCAGACGGCGAATGGAGCACTGAAGCTTTCTTT	TRBV13	TRBJ1-1	15	NA	NA
CASSQGNTIYF	TGTGCCAGCAGCCAGGGAAACACCATATATTTT	TRBV11-2	TRBJ1-3	11	NA	NA
CAWSVSAGGYGYTF	TGTGCCTGGAGTGTATCGGCAGGGGGCTATGGCTACACCTTC	TRBV30	TRBJ1-2	14	TRBD1	few
CAIRDRALMNTEAFF	TGTGCCATCAGGGACAGAGCTCTCATGAACACTGAAGCTTTCTTT	TRBV10-3	TRBJ1-1	15	NA	NA
CASGPRDSGNTIYF	TGTGCCAGCGGGCCGCGTGACTCTGGAAACACCATATATTTT	TRBV6-5	TRBJ1-3	14	NA	NA
CASSLSGLGIKQYF	TGTGCCAGCAGCCTTAGCGGTTTGGGAATCAAGCAGTACTTC	TRBV5-4	TRBJ2-7	14	NA	NA
CASSLDRGRQPQHF	TGTGCCAGCAGTTTGGACAGGGGGCGGCAGCCCCAGCATTTT	TRBV27	TRBJ1-5	14	TRBD1	once
CASSQRDRATGELFF	TGTGCCAGCAGCCAACGCGACAGGGCCACCGGGGAGCTGTTTTTT	TRBV3-1/TRBV3-2	TRBJ2-2	15	TRBD1	NA
CASSPTYEQFF	TGTGCCAGCAGTCCGACTTATGAGCAGTTCTTC	TRBV12-3/TRBV12-4	TRBJ2-1	11	NA	once
CASSVVGAGGNTIYF	TGTGCCAGCAGCGTAGTGGGGGCTGGCGGAAACACCATATATTTT	TRBV9	TRBJ1-3	15	NA	NA
CATSRDPGVTYGYTF	TGTGCCACCAGCAGAGATCCGGGGGTTACCTATGGCTACACCTTC	TRBV15	TRBJ1-2	15	NA	once
CASSVAISEGAPLHF	TGTGCCAGCAGCGTAGCTATCTCGGAGGGAGCACCCCTCCACTTT	TRBV9	TRBJ1-6	15	NA	NA
CASSKGEGTEAFF	TGCGCCAGCAGCAAGGGGGAAGGCACTGAAGCTTTCTTT	TRBV4-1	TRBJ1-1	13	NA	NA
CASSLSGGLEAFF	TGTGCCAGCAGCTTAAGTGGGGGCCTGGAAGCTTTCTTT	TRBV7-9	TRBJ1-1	13	NA	NA
CASSLQGLSGANVLTF	TGTGCCAGCAGCCTCCAGGGACTCTCTGGGGCCAACGTCCTGACTTTC	TRBV4-2	TRBJ2-6	16	NA	NA
CASSSGGGGTDTQYF	TGTGCCAGCAGCTCCGGGGGGGGTGGCACAGATACGCAGTATTTT	TRBV11-3	TRBJ2-3	15	TRBD2	once
CASSLEGAFGQPQHF	TGTGCCAGCAGCTTAGAAGGGGCTTTCGGGCAGCCCCAGCATTTT	TRBV7-8	TRBJ1-5	15	NA	NA
CASSGYQVDYGYTF	TGTGCCAGCAGCGGGTACCAAGTAGACTATGGCTACACCTTC	TRBV9	TRBJ1-2	14	NA	once
CASSPGTGYQPQHF	TGTGCCAGCAGCCCCGGGACAGGATATCAGCCCCAGCATTTT	TRBV5-6	TRBJ1-5	14	TRBD1	NA
CASSQGDSPYEQYF	TGTGCCAGCAGCCAAGGAGACAGCCCCTACGAGCAGTACTTC	TRBV4-2	TRBJ2-7	14	NA	NA
CASSLAWRGATKYF	TGTGCCAGCAGCTTAGCGTGGCGGGGGGCGACGAAGTATTTT	TRBV7-2	TRBJ2-3	14	TRBD2	once
CAWSVFRGTEAFF	TGTGCCTGGAGTGTATTTCGGGGGACTGAAGCTTTCTTT	TRBV30	TRBJ1-1	13	NA	NA
CASSLAGSTTEAFF	TGTGCCAGCAGTTTAGCAGGGTCCACCACTGAAGCTTTCTTT	TRBV28	TRBJ1-1	14	NA	NA
CASSLSGRGADTQYF	TGTGCCAGCAGCTTGTCAGGCAGGGGCGCAGATACGCAGTATTTT	TRBV5-8	TRBJ2-3	15	NA	once
CAWSVNRGGGYTF	TGTGCCTGGAGTGTAAACAGGGGAGGCGGCTACACCTTC	TRBV30	TRBJ1-2	13	TRBD1	NA
CASSQPGQAYEQYF	TGTGCCAGCAGCCAACCGGGACAGGCCTACGAGCAGTACTTC	TRBV3-1/TRBV3-2	TRBJ2-7	14	TRBD1	NA
CASSLQQRTEAFF	TGTGCCAGCAGCTTACAGCAACGAACTGAAGCTTTCTTT	TRBV2	TRBJ1-1	13	NA	NA
CASSLGQGGGYTF	TGCGCCAGCAGCTTAGGACAGGGAGGAGGCTACACCTTC	TRBV5-1	TRBJ1-2	13	TRBD1	NA
CACRRFVNEKLFF	TGTGCCTGCCGTCGGTTTGTTAATGAAAAACTGTTTTTT	TRBV7-8	TRBJ1-4	13	NA	NA
CASSHGGGDLRNSPLHF	TGTGCCAGTAGTCACGGTGGGGGGGACCTTCGCAATTCACCCCTCCACTTT	TRBV19	TRBJ1-6	17	NA	few
CASRDRGFDGELFF	TGTGCCAGCAGAGACAGGGGCTTTGACGGGGAGCTGTTTTTT	TRBV5-5	TRBJ2-2	14	TRBD1	once
CASSVLGTRSNSPLHF	TGTGCCAGCAGCGTTCTGGGGACAAGGAGTAATTCACCCCTCCACTTT	TRBV9	TRBJ1-6	16	NA	NA
CASSVAPTSGGTDTQYF	TGTGCCAGCAGCGTAGCCCCGACTAGCGGGGGCACAGATACGCAGTATTTT	TRBV9	TRBJ2-3	17	TRBD2	once
CASSPHRAHGMRRNTEAFF	TGTGCCAGCAGCCCCCACAGGGCCCATGGCATGAGGCGGAACACTGAAGCTTTCTTT	TRBV13	TRBJ1-1	19	NA	NA
CASSETGGYYGYTF	TGTGCCAGCTCCGAGACAGGGGGATACTATGGCTACACCTTC	TRBV18	TRBJ1-2	14	TRBD1	NA
CASSLDWLSDGYTF	TGTGCCAGCAGCTTAGATTGGCTGTCAGATGGCTACACCTTC	TRBV11-2	TRBJ1-2	14	NA	once
CASSLDSYGYTF	TGTGCCAGCAGCTTAGACAGCTATGGCTACACCTTC	TRBV7-2	TRBJ1-2	12	NA	NA